Listed below are T cell receptor beta chains from one sample, sequenced in a study of shared clonotypes between healthy human individuals. Profiling relied on immunoSEQ multiplex PCR, and the TCRdb table lists in-frame clones only, not all of them. The sample holds about 2,500,000 clones, 85% to 95% seen once. The specimen sequenced was naive CD4+ T cells sorted from blood. These receptors all stem from a man younger than 35 in good health. CDR3s include the opening cysteine and the closing phenylalanine or tryptophan. The D gene is left open where the match is weak. Not all rows give a size; the values are once, few, many and, for expanded clones, a class.

TRBV5-6,TRBJ1-2,NA,NA,CASSLITELGYTF,TGTGCCAGCAGCTTAATCACGGAGCTTGGCTACACCTTC
TRBV7-9,TRBJ1-1,NA,NA,CASSLGGTANTEAFF,TGTGCCAGCAGCTTAGGAGGGACGGCGAACACTGAAGCTTTCTTT
TRBV6-1,TRBJ2-1,NA,NA,CASSRGNSYNEQFF,TGTGCCAGCAGTAGGGGGAACTCCTACAATGAGCAGTTCTTC
TRBV5-6,TRBJ2-7,NA,NA,CASSLGSGPYEQYF,TGTGCCAGCAGCTTGGGGTCGGGGCCCTACGAGCAGTACTTC
TRBV5-1,TRBJ1-1,NA,NA,CASSLVEGVAGTEAFF,TGCGCCAGCAGCTTGGTAGAGGGAGTTGCCGGCACTGAAGCTTTCTTT
TRBV30,TRBJ2-1,NA,TRBD1,CAWSTGGKVNEQFF,TGTGCCTGGAGTACAGGGGGCAAAGTCAATGAGCAGTTCTTC
TRBV30,TRBJ1-5,NA,TRBD1,CAWSVGTGARPQHF,TGTGCCTGGAGTGTAGGGACAGGAGCTAGGCCCCAGCATTTT
TRBV7-2,TRBJ2-3,NA,NA,CASKPSGTDTQYF,TGTGCCAGCAAGCCAAGCGGCACAGATACGCAGTATTTT
TRBV10-3,TRBJ2-6,NA,TRBD1,CAISQGAHGANVLTF,TGTGCCATCAGCCAGGGGGCGCATGGGGCCAACGTCCTGACTTTC
TRBV18,TRBJ2-3,once,NA,CASSPRMVRESADTQYF,TGTGCCAGCTCACCACGAATGGTCAGGGAATCTGCAGATACGCAGTATTTT
TRBV2,TRBJ2-5,NA,NA,CASSEESETQYF,TGTGCCAGCAGTGAAGAGAGTGAGACCCAGTACTTC
TRBV27,TRBJ2-1,once,TRBD2,CASSSSSRTSGLGLYNEQFF,TGTGCCAGCAGTTCCTCTTCTCGGACTAGCGGGTTAGGCCTCTACAATGAGCAGTTCTTC
TRBV5-4,TRBJ2-7,NA,TRBD1,CASSFAARQGSYEQYF,TGTGCCAGCAGCTTTGCCGCACGACAGGGATCCTACGAGCAGTACTTC
TRBV30,TRBJ1-2,NA,NA,CAWSVFGDGYTF,TGTGCCTGGAGTGTGTTCGGCGATGGCTACACCTTC
TRBV5-5,TRBJ2-5,NA,TRBD1,CASSFRDRGGETQYF,TGTGCCAGCAGCTTCCGGGACAGGGGTGGTGAGACCCAGTACTTC
TRBV2,TRBJ2-5,few,NA,CASSDQETQYF,TGTGCCAGCAGTGACCAGGAGACCCAGTACTTC
TRBV7-9,TRBJ2-3,NA,NA,CASGAADTQYF,TGTGCCAGCGGGGCGGCAGATACGCAGTATTTT
TRBV10-3,TRBJ2-6,NA,TRBD2,CAISGTSGGNSGANVLTF,TGTGCCATCAGTGGGACTAGCGGGGGGAACTCTGGGGCCAACGTCCTGACTTTC
TRBV5-8,TRBJ1-2,NA,TRBD1,CASSLTGQGARKVYGYTF,TGTGCCAGCAGCTTGACTGGACAGGGCGCTCGGAAGGTCTATGGCTACACCTTC
TRBV7-9,TRBJ2-2,NA,NA,CASSKNTGELFF,TGTGCCAGCAGCAAGAACACCGGGGAGCTGTTTTTT
TRBV6-1,TRBJ1-5,NA,NA,CASSEGTAPNTNQPQHF,TGTGCCAGCAGTGAAGGGACAGCCCCGAACACAAATCAGCCCCAGCATTTT
TRBV5-4,TRBJ1-5,NA,NA,CASSSGGGGGGGQPQHF,TGTGCCAGCAGCTCCGGCGGGGGGGGCGGCGGAGGTCAGCCCCAGCATTTT
TRBV20-1,TRBJ2-7,NA,NA,CSARVGYEQYF,TGCAGTGCTAGAGTGGGCTACGAGCAGTACTTC
TRBV15,TRBJ2-5,NA,NA,CATSRDLTTETQYF,TGTGCCACCAGCAGAGATCTGACCACGGAGACCCAGTACTTC
TRBV29-1,TRBJ2-5,NA,TRBD2,CSVEGLAGVRGGQETQYF,TGCAGCGTTGAAGGGTTAGCGGGAGTCCGGGGAGGCCAAGAGACCCAGTACTTC
TRBV6-1,TRBJ1-4,NA,NA,CASSEARTANEKLFF,TGTGCCAGCAGTGAAGCGCGGACAGCTAATGAAAAACTGTTTTTT
TRBV19,TRBJ1-1,NA,NA,CASSIGRVAEAFF,TGTGCCAGTAGTATTGGGAGGGTCGCGGAAGCTTTCTTT
TRBV19,TRBJ1-6,NA,NA,CASSTTRDGNSPLHF,TGTGCCAGTAGTACGACCCGGGACGGAAATTCACCCCTCCACTTT
TRBV18,TRBJ2-7,NA,NA,CASSTTRGVLVEQYF,TGTGCCAGCTCAACAACGAGGGGTGTCCTGGTAGAGCAGTACTTC
TRBV6-5,TRBJ2-7,NA,TRBD1,CASSYSRGQGYEQYF,TGTGCCAGCAGTTACTCGAGGGGACAGGGCTACGAGCAGTACTTC
TRBV7-9,TRBJ1-1,NA,NA,CASSLVWQLNTEAFF,TGTGCCAGCAGCTTAGTGTGGCAGTTGAACACTGAAGCTTTCTTT
TRBV29-1,TRBJ1-2,NA,NA,CSGRGDYGYTF,TGCAGTGGTAGGGGGGACTATGGCTACACCTTC
TRBV6-1,TRBJ1-2,NA,NA,CASSVQGLSHGYTF,TGTGCCAGCAGTGTACAGGGTTTGTCCCATGGCTACACCTTC
TRBV5-1,TRBJ1-4,NA,NA,CASSFQKGPGEKLFF,TGCGCCAGCAGCTTTCAGAAGGGGCCCGGTGAAAAACTGTTTTTT
TRBV10-3,TRBJ2-3,NA,NA,CAISVTATDTQYF,TGTGCCATCAGTGTAACAGCTACAGATACGCAGTATTTT
TRBV11-2,TRBJ2-4,NA,NA,CASSLDRTDSLAKNIQYF,TGTGCCAGCAGCTTAGATAGGACGGATTCTCTAGCCAAAAACATTCAGTACTTC
TRBV10-1,TRBJ2-5,NA,TRBD1,CASSPGQGGMGTQYF,TGCGCCAGCAGCCCTGGACAGGGTGGAATGGGGACCCAGTACTTC
TRBV7-6,TRBJ1-3,NA,NA,CASSPQSSGNTIYF,TGTGCCAGCAGCCCTCAGAGCTCTGGAAACACCATATATTTT
TRBV6-5,TRBJ1-1,NA,TRBD1,CASSYSFAGGTEAFF,TGTGCCAGCAGTTACTCGTTTGCAGGGGGCACTGAAGCTTTCTTT
TRBV7-9,TRBJ2-7,NA,NA,CASSPYLHEQYF,TGTGCCAGCAGCCCGTACCTCCACGAGCAGTACTTC
TRBV2,TRBJ2-2,NA,NA,CASRNVPGEITGELFF,TGTGCCAGCAGAAACGTCCCGGGGGAGATCACCGGGGAGCTGTTTTTT
TRBV11-2,TRBJ2-5,NA,TRBD2,CASSPPTGVAGGETQYF,TGTGCCAGCAGCCCGCCGACGGGGGTAGCGGGAGGAGAGACCCAGTACTTC
TRBV28,TRBJ2-7,NA,NA,CASSLGLGEQYF,TGTGCCAGCAGTTTGGGGCTAGGGGAGCAGTACTTC
TRBV28,TRBJ1-6,NA,TRBD1,CASSPWTGVNYNSPLHF,TGTGCCAGCAGCCCTTGGACAGGGGTTAACTATAATTCACCCCTCCACTTT
TRBV9,TRBJ2-7,NA,TRBD2,CASSVGAGVDFYEQYF,TGTGCCAGCAGCGTAGGAGCGGGAGTCGACTTCTACGAGCAGTACTTC
TRBV19,TRBJ2-7,NA,TRBD1,CASSIRGPRVYEQYF,TGTGCCAGTAGTATCAGGGGGCCCCGGGTCTACGAGCAGTACTTC
TRBV18,TRBJ1-4,NA,TRBD1,CASSPDRGNNEKLFF,TGTGCCAGCTCACCGGACAGGGGGAATAATGAAAAACTGTTTTTT
TRBV15,TRBJ2-2,NA,TRBD1,CATSRAGQGVDTGELFF,TGTGCCACCAGCAGAGCGGGACAGGGGGTTGACACCGGGGAGCTGTTTTTT
TRBV9,TRBJ2-7,NA,TRBD2,CASSVVTSGTYEQYF,TGTGCCAGCAGCGTAGTGACTAGCGGGACCTACGAGCAGTACTTC
TRBV2,TRBJ2-2,NA,NA,CASKGLTGELFF,TGTGCCAGCAAAGGTCTTACCGGGGAGCTGTTTTTT
TRBV25-1,TRBJ2-3,NA,NA,CASTTASTDTQYF,TGTGCCAGCACCACTGCGAGCACAGATACGCAGTATTTT
TRBV5-1,TRBJ1-5,NA,NA,CASSPLGGAGNQPQHF,TGCGCCAGCAGCCCCCTCGGAGGGGCGGGCAATCAGCCCCAGCATTTT
TRBV2,TRBJ1-1,few,NA,CASRSGYTEAFF,TGTGCCAGCCGGAGTGGGTACACTGAAGCTTTCTTT
TRBV7-2,TRBJ2-1,NA,TRBD2,CASTRGTSGYNEQFF,TGTGCCAGCACCCGCGGGACTAGCGGCTACAATGAGCAGTTCTTC
TRBV7-6,TRBJ2-1,NA,NA,CASSLGYSEQFF,TGTGCCAGCAGCTTAGGCTATAGTGAGCAGTTCTTC
TRBV5-6,TRBJ2-2,once,TRBD2,CASTISGGGTGELFF,TGTGCCAGCACCATTAGCGGGGGAGGTACCGGGGAGCTGTTTTTT
TRBV5-6,TRBJ2-2,NA,TRBD2,CATTPSGRKNTGELFF,TGTGCCACGACACCTTCCGGGAGGAAAAACACCGGGGAGCTGTTTTTT